This TCR beta chain was captured by sequencing in a study of identical twins. Each CDR3 protein gets one entry after TCRdb re-called the 5' RACE reads with MiXCR. The sample yields hundreds of thousands of distinct CDR3 sequences, approximately 21% seen once. For this clonotype: Its antigen is still unknown.

The CDR3 spans 14 residues. After removal of 3 bases from V and 8 bases from J, the junction contained 11 bases not matched to a gene. Per germline, CDR1 DFQATT and CDR2 SNEGSKA (reference sequence). General study points: In zero-insertion analyses, partial confounding could arise from invariant MAIT and iNKT cells. Out-of-frame TCR alpha sharing in monozygotic twins exceeded recombination model predictions.

The sample was also reused in another study, on T cells expressing NK-cell markers. That paper notes: In several experiments, sorting was restricted to alpha-beta TCR T cells by an anti-gamma-delta TCR antibody.

Sequencing used PBMCs. The gene calls are TRBV20-1 and TRBJ2-5; TRBD2 agrees at 8 bases. The sequence was collected from a woman aged 18-29 years in good health. The CDR3 DNA is TGCAGTGCTAGGTCGGGGGGGAGTAGAGATACCCAGTACTTC. As protein: CSARSGGSRDTQYF.